The subject of this entry is one TCR beta chain. With 60 Vbeta and 13 Jbeta primers, the PCR was carried out. TCRdb's copy holds only in-frame clones and misses some; the assay was immunoSEQ multiplex PCR. The repertoire holds more than 140,000 clones, with less than 65% as singletons. Germline CDR1 reads SGDLS; CDR2 reads YYNGEE. This CDR3 contains 15 residues. V shed 3 bases and J shed 2 bases, with 12 bases lying between them. This specimen belongs to a study of cytomegalovirus exposure and HLA in healthy donors. The source material was PBMCs. The sequence derives from a woman aged 30 to 39 in good health and CMV-seropositive. The chain couples TRBV9 to TRBJ2-1; D uncertain. The CDR3 coding sequence is TGTGCCAGCAGCGGCCCTCGGGTACCCTACAATGAGCAGTTCTTC. This translates into CASSGPRVPYNEQFF.